The clone carrying this T cell receptor (beta chain) was detected many times. Graves' hyperthyroidism qualified as stable when ophthalmopathy did not progress within 18 months. This sample stems from a study of T cells in Graves' hyperthyroidism and ophthalmopathy. Trimming cost V 5 bases and J 2 bases; bases outside gene matches: 2. CDR3 length: 14 residues. From germline, CDR1 is SGHAT and CDR2 FQNNGV. The CDR3 regions of TCR beta were amplified from RNA transcripts. In the first-round RT-PCR of the TCR CDR3, the HTBI primer set was used. TCRdb analysed the multiplex PCR reads with MiXCR anew, one entry per CDR3 protein. The sample has roughly 170,000 distinct CDR3 sequences; about 17% are singletons.

Sequencing input: blood. The receptor was isolated from a woman in her forties or fifties with Graves' hyperthyroidism. This chain connects TRBV11-2 to TRBJ1-3; TRBD1 agrees at 8 bases. The CDR3 nucleotides read TGTGCCAGCAGCAACAGGGGGACTGGAAACACCATATATTTT. The encoded protein is CASSNRGTGNTIYF. Based on the CDR3 plus reference TRBV11-2 and TRBJ1-3, the full variable domain is EAGVAQSPRYKIIEKRQSVAFWCNPISGHATLYWYQQILGQGPKLLIQFQNNGVVDDSQLPKDRFSAERLKGVDSTLKIQPAKLEDSAVYLCASSNRGTGNTIYFGEGSWLTVV.